The entry below gives a single T cell receptor (beta chain) sequence along with its context. Its antigen is not known. This sample was included in a study of cytomegalovirus exposure and HLA in healthy donors. TCRdb's copy holds only in-frame clones and misses some; the assay was immunoSEQ multiplex PCR. The sample consists of over 100,000 clones, 70% to 90% of them appearing once. The CDR3 totals 15 residues. The germline V and J ends were trimmed by 5 bases and 4 bases, with 16 bases remaining between them. Germline CDR1 and CDR2: SGHRS and YFSETQ. The study, taken as a whole, reports: One later analysis, an examination of the 100 to 150 validation repertoires, found that first-cohort TCR clusters tended to co-occur in them. The study recorded about 160 TCR beta chains that were cytomegalovirus-associated. Confirmation was obtained in vitro that a few CMV-associated chains are specific for CMV antigens. Both high specificity and high sensitivity reportedly marked the classifier's diagnosis of cytomegalovirus status.

What was sequenced was PBMCs. This chain connects TRBV5-1 to TRBJ2-4, with D possibly being TRBD2 (5 bases). The receptor comes from a woman aged 18-35 years in good health and CMV-seropositive. CDR3: CASSLDGMPKNIQYF. CDR3 DNA sequence: TGCGCCAGCAGTTTAGACGGGATGCCAAAAAACATTCAGTACTTC.